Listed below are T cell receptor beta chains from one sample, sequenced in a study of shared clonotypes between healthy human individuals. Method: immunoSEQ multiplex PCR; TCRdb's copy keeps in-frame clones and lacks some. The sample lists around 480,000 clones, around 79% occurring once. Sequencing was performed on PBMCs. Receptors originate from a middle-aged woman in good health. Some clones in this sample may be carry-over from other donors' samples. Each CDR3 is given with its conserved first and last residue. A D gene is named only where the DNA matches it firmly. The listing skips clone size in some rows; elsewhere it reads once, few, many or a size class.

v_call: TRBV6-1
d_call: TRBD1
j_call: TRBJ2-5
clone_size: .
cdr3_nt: TGTGCCAGCAGCGGACACAGGGGGCAGGAGACCCAGTACTTC
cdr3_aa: CASSGHRGQETQYF

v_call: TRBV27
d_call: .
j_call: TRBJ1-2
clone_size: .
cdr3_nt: TGTGCCAGCAGTTCAACCCCGGGACAATCTATCGGCACCTTC
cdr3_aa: CASSSTPGQSIGTF

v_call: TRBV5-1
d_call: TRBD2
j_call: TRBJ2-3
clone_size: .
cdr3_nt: TGCGCCAGCAGACCGGAGTCTAGCGGGGGCACAGATACGCAGTATTTT
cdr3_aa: CASRPESSGGTDTQYF

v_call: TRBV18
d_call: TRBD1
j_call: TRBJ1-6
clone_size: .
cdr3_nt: TGTGCCAGCTCCACCGGGACAGGGGTTTCACCCCTCCACTTT
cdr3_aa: CASSTGTGVSPLHF

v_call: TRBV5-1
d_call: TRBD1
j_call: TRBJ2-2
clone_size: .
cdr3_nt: TGCGCCAGCAGCGGGACAGGGGCGAACACCGGGGAGCTGTTTTTT
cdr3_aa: CASSGTGANTGELFF

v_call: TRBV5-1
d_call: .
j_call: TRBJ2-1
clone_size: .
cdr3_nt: TGCGCCAGCCGCAAAGGGGGAGCTGATGAGCAGTTCTTC
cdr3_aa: CASRKGGADEQFF

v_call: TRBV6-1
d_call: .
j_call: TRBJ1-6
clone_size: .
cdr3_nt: TGTGCCAGCACTCGAACCATGGGCTCACCCCTCCACTTT
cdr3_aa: CASTRTMGSPLHF

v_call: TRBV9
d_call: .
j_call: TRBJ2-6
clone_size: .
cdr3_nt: TGTGCCAGCAGCGTAGATCCAGGGTCTTCCTCTGGGGCCAACGTCCTGACTTTC
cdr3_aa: CASSVDPGSSSGANVLTF

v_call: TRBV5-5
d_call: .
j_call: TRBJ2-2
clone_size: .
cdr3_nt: TGTGCCAGCAGCTTGGGGTGGGCGTCCGGGGAGCTGTTTTTT
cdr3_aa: CASSLGWASGELFF

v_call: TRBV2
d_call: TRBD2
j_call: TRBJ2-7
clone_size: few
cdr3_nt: TGTGCCAGCTCAAGCGGGGTACCCTACGAGCAGTACTTC
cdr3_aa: CASSSGVPYEQYF

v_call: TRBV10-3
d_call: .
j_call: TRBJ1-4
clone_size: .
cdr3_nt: TGTGCCATCAGTGGGACGGATAATGAAAAACTGTTTTTT
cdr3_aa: CAISGTDNEKLFF

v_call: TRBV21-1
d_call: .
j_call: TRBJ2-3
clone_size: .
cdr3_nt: TGTGCCAGCAGCAATAAGGGGACTAGCGGGATGTATACGCAGTATTTT
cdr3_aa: CASSNKGTSGMYTQYF

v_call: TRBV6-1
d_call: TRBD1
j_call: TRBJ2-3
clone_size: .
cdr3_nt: TGTGCCAGCAGCGACGGACAGGGGAGAGATACGCAGTATTTT
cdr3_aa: CASSDGQGRDTQYF

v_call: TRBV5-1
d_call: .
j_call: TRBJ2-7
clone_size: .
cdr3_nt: TGCGCCAGCCGTTCGACAGCCAACTACGAGCAGTACTTC
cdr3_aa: CASRSTANYEQYF

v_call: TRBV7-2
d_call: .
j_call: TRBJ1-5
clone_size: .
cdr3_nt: TGTGCCAGCAGCTTAGTTTCCAACAATCAGCCCCAGCATTTT
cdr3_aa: CASSLVSNNQPQHF

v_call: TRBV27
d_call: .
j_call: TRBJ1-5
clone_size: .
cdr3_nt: TGTGCCAGCAGTTTACGGGCGCAGGGCGGGAGGCAGCCCCAGCATTTT
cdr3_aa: CASSLRAQGGRQPQHF

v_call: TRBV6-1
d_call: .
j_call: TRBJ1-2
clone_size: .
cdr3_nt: TGTGCCAGCAGTCCAGTGGGGGCGGGTTATGGCTACACCTTC
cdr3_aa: CASSPVGAGYGYTF